This T cell receptor (beta chain) was documented in a study of CD8 T cells in Susac syndrome. CD8+ and CD4+ T cells taken from blood had their TCR beta sequenced. It was healthy donors who served as the controls, matched for age and sex. Negative isolation was used for CD8+ and CD4+ T cells, and FACS enrichment was applied to TEMRA cells. RNA, at roughly 0.45 to 1 ug, was reverse transcribed with random hexamers. The immunoSEQ assay covered 54 Vbeta and 13 Jbeta segments for CDR3. TCRdb re-analysed the immunoSEQ multiplex PCR reads in MiXCR, keeping a single row per CDR3 protein. The sample includes roughly 130,000 distinct CDR3 sequences, over 90% of them seen just once. The CDR3 spans 18 residues. The germline gives CDR1 KGHSH, CDR2 LQKENI. Trimming left V 3 bases short and J 0 bases short, with 18 bases between.

Material for sequencing was CD4+ T cells from PBMCs. The V and J genes are TRBV18 and TRBJ2-4; D is ambiguous. This receptor was obtained from a human donor in good health. Written as DNA, the CDR3 is TGTGCCAGCTCACCCATTTCGACAACCCGATTAGCCAAAAACATTCAGTACTTC. This sequence encodes CASSPISTTRLAKNIQYF.